The rows below give T cell receptor beta chains drawn from one sample of a study of cytomegalovirus exposure and HLA in healthy donors. The data were produced by immunoSEQ multiplex PCR, yet TCRdb's version contains in-frame clones alone and is incomplete. This sample has about 160,000 clones, with around 81% found just once. What was sequenced was PBMCs. Every receptor here comes from a woman between 45 and 60 years old in good health and CMV-seronegative. The CDR3 runs from the conserved cysteine through the conserved F or W. D genes are given only for firm matches. Size is stated for part of the rows, as once, few or many counts, or as a class when the clone is expanded.

J	length	V	D	size	CDR3	DNA
TRBJ2-7	14	TRBV7-3	TRBD2	.	CASSRTSDSYEQYF	TGTGCCAGCAGTCGTACTAGCGACTCCTACGAGCAGTACTTC
TRBJ2-7	14	TRBV28	.	.	CASSLVGSAYEQYF	TGTGCCAGCAGTTTAGTGGGTAGCGCCTACGAGCAGTACTTC
TRBJ1-4	16	TRBV7-2	.	.	CASSLALGGFNEKLFF	TGTGCCAGCAGCTTAGCGCTGGGGGGGTTTAATGAAAAACTGTTTTTT
TRBJ2-3	17	TRBV28	TRBD2	.	CASSLTGTSGEWDTQYF	TGTGCCAGCAGTTTAACGGGGACTAGCGGGGAGTGGGATACGCAGTATTTT
TRBJ1-1	14	TRBV9	TRBD1	few	CASSVTTGQAEAFF	TGTGCCAGCAGCGTCACGACAGGACAGGCCGAAGCTTTCTTT
TRBJ1-2	15	TRBV2	TRBD1	.	CASSDRGQGVYGYTF	TGTGCCAGCAGTGACAGGGGACAGGGGGTTTATGGCTACACCTTC
TRBJ2-4	13	TRBV9	TRBD2	.	CASSVAGRDIQYF	TGTGCCAGCAGCGTAGCGGGGAGGGACATTCAGTACTTC
TRBJ1-5	15	TRBV19	.	few	CASTPGLNSNQPQHF	TGTGCCAGTACCCCCGGTTTGAACAGCAATCAGCCCCAGCATTTT
TRBJ2-5	14	TRBV7-2	.	.	CASSWGGQSETQYF	TGTGCCAGCAGCTGGGGGGGGCAGTCAGAGACCCAGTACTTC
TRBJ2-7	16	TRBV28	.	.	CASSHRSWGQVREQYF	TGTGCCAGCAGTCATCGGAGTTGGGGGCAGGTGCGCGAGCAGTACTTC
TRBJ1-2	14	TRBV7-2	TRBD1	.	CASSLPGTGYGYTF	TGTGCCAGCAGCTTACCCGGGACAGGCTATGGCTACACCTTC
TRBJ2-2	17	TRBV7-6	.	.	CASSLALWERNTGELFF	TGTGCCAGCAGCTTAGCGCTGTGGGAGCGCAACACCGGGGAGCTGTTTTTT
TRBJ2-1	15	TRBV16	TRBD1	.	CASSQSGQGYNEQFF	TGTGCCAGCAGCCAATCAGGACAGGGGTACAATGAGCAGTTCTTC
TRBJ1-1	12	TRBV7-9	.	few	CASSLDAAAAFF	TGTGCCAGCAGCTTGGATGCAGCGGCAGCTTTCTTT
TRBJ1-4	13	TRBV5-1	.	.	CASSLFRNEKLFF	TGCGCCAGCAGCTTGTTTCGTAATGAAAAACTGTTTTTT
TRBJ1-1	12	TRBV5-6	.	few	CASSHGDTEAFF	TGTGCCAGCAGCCACGGGGACACTGAAGCTTTCTTT
TRBJ1-2	13	TRBV6-4	.	.	CASSDSNREGYTF	TGTGCCAGCAGTGACTCGAACAGGGAGGGCTACACCTTC